These T cell receptor beta chains were read from a single sample in a study of blood T cell repertoires in COVID-19. Produced via immunoSEQ multiplex PCR; TCRdb's table is partial and in-frame only. The sample lists about 89,000 clones, around 80% occurring once. Input material: peripheral blood. These receptors all come from a human donor in a cohort sampled during active COVID-19. Each CDR3 is given without its conserved first and last residue.

v_call: TRBV2; cdr3_aa: ASSDRPRGTGELF
v_call: TRBV11-3; cdr3_aa: ASSPGLAADTQY
v_call: TRBV6-1; cdr3_aa: ASSEEAGVYNEQF
v_call: TRBV28; cdr3_aa: ASSSTALYEQY
v_call: TRBV14; cdr3_aa: ASSLQSRMRATGELF
v_call: TRBV27; cdr3_aa: ASSLYGGFIANTGELF
v_call: TRBV4-2; cdr3_aa: ASSQDLPTGHGYT
v_call: TRBV9; cdr3_aa: ASSVGPSGNPYEQY
v_call: TRBV15; cdr3_aa: ATSRTPGLTTPYEQY
v_call: TRBV4-3; cdr3_aa: ASSQEVVAGGPTGELF
v_call: TRBV5-1; cdr3_aa: ASSSGSTATNEKLF
v_call: TRBV27; cdr3_aa: ASSLTGAGEQY
v_call: TRBV5-1; cdr3_aa: AIPTSRWASNQPQH
v_call: TRBV7-2; cdr3_aa: ASSLTQGSPLH
v_call: TRBV12-2; cdr3_aa: ASRPDPPPGTSGWKYMETQY
v_call: TRBV19; cdr3_aa: ASSIGTSGTNEQF
v_call: TRBV7-8; cdr3_aa: ASSRTGRNQPQH
v_call: TRBV3-1/TRBV3-2; cdr3_aa: ASRVAVYSYEQY
v_call: TRBV3-1/TRBV3-2; cdr3_aa: ASSQGLAGSYEQY
v_call: TRBV19; cdr3_aa: ASSPGATGAQY
v_call: TRBV29-1; cdr3_aa: SGQRGSNEQF
v_call: TRBV28; cdr3_aa: ASSFDRTSKPYNEQF
v_call: TRBV5-1; cdr3_aa: ASSLGTDTLEYNEQF
v_call: TRBV6-2/TRBV6-3; cdr3_aa: ASSYPRGTGGSYNEQF
v_call: TRBV28; cdr3_aa: ASSSPGTGGNNEQF